The 32 T cell receptor beta chains reported below all come from one sample, sequenced in a study of breast tumors, draining lymph nodes, adjacent tissues. Axillary draining lymph nodes of breast cancer patients supplied the node samples. TCRdb passed the multiplex PCR reads through MiXCR, listing each CDR3 protein once. Here the sample spans about 130,000 distinct CDR3 sequences, 20% to 25% being singletons. Sequenced material: axillary lymph node tissue. The receptor source for this set is a female donor with breast cancer. Some clones in this sample may be carry-over from other donors' samples.

At least ten counts were recorded for this clonotype. The chain employs TRBV6-1 and TRBJ2-5, with 9 bases identical to TRBD1. Trimming took 4 bases from V and 4 from J; bases not matched to a gene: 7. This CDR3 has 15 residues. Looked up from germline, CDR1 is MNHNS and CDR2 is SASEGT. CDR3 bases: TGTGCCAGCAGTGTCACAGGGGGCGTTGGAGAGACCCAGTACTTC. Translating it yields CASSVTGGVGETQYF.

The table lists this clonotype with many counts. The chain has TRBV20-1 and TRBJ2-1; TRBD2 aligns across 10 bases. The CDR3 sequence is 15 residues long. With V trimmed by 6 bases and J by 4 bases, 9 bases remained unmatched. CDR1 is DFQATT, CDR2 SNEGSKA, per germline (reference sequence). CDR3 region: CSAPLSGRIYNEQFF. The CDR3 nucleotides read TGCAGTGCACCCCTTAGCGGGAGGATTTACAATGAGCAGTTCTTC.

At least ten counts were recorded for this clonotype. The chain has TRBV7-2 and TRBJ2-5; 10 bases are shared with TRBD2. This CDR3 is built from 13 residues. After removal of 10 bases from V and 5 bases from J, the junction contained 7 bases not matched to a gene. Germline V CDR1 and CDR2: SGHTA, FQGNSA. The CDR3 DNA reads as TGTGCCACCTCTAGCGGGAGTTGGGAGACCCAGTACTTC. It encodes CATSSGSWETQYF.

This clonotype occurred many times. The rearrangement joins TRBV6-2 or TRBV6-3 to TRBJ2-7, with TRBD2 identical over 10 bases. There are 15 residues in the CDR3. CDR1 and CDR2 (germline): MNHEY, SVGEGT. The J segment lost 3 bases and the V segment lost 2 bases, leaving 4 bases of the junction unmatched. The CDR3 coding sequence is TGTGCCAGCAGTTACGGGGCTAGCGGGGGCTACGAGCAGTACTTC. Its protein product is CASSYGASGGYEQYF.

This clonotype has a handful of counts. J is TRBJ2-2 and V is TRBV30, with 15 bases fitting TRBD2. CDR3 length equals 18 residues. Looked up from germline, CDR1 is GTSNPN and CDR2 is SVGIG (reference sequence). J was trimmed by 6 bases and V by 2 bases; bases with no gene match: 10. CDR3 nucleotides: TGTGCCTGGAGTTTACGGACTAGCGGGAGGGCGTCCGCCGGGGAGCTGTTTTTT. Translating gives CAWSLRTSGRASAGELFF.

This clonotype was seen a few times. The rearrangement joins TRBV2 to TRBJ2-4; D remains unclear. The ends were cut back, 5 bases at V and 0 bases at J, with 8 bases in the middle. The CDR3 length is 14 residues. Germline loops: CDR1 SNHLY, CDR2 FYNNEI. The CDR3 DNA follows: TGTGCCAGCAGTCTAGTGGCAGCCAAAAACATTCAGTACTTC. It is translated as CASSLVAAKNIQYF. Supplemented by reference TRBV2 and TRBJ2-4, the full variable domain reads EPEVTQTPSHQVTQMGQEVILRCVPISNHLYFYWYRQILGQKVEFLVSFYNNEISEKSEIFDDQFSVERPDGSNFTLKIRSTKLEDSAMYFCASSLVAAKNIQYFGAGTRLSVL.

This clonotype showed up many times. The gene calls are TRBV20-1 and TRBJ2-7, with a possible D match to TRBD1 (5 bases). The CDR3 is made up of 13 amino acids. Trimming shortened V by 6 bases and J by 0 bases, and 12 bases separated the two germline ends. The V gene's germline CDR1 is DFQATT and CDR2 SNEGSKA (reference sequence). This CDR3 reads CSALLGLSYEQYF. CDR3 in DNA: TGCAGTGCGCTGCTGGGGCTCTCCTACGAGCAGTACTTC.

This clonotype was seen at least ten times. The V gene is TRBV5-1, the J gene TRBJ2-7; 7 bases fit TRBD1. V gave up 5 bases and J gave up 3 bases; unmatched junction bases: 5. The CDR3 extends over 13 amino acids. Germline loops: CDR1 SGHRS, CDR2 YFSETQ. The DNA for the CDR3 is TGCGCCAGCAGTCGAACAGGGGACTACGAGCAGTACTTC. It is translated as CASSRTGDYEQYF. Complete variable domain (other parts from reference TRBV5-1 and TRBJ2-7): KAGVTQTPRYLIKTRGQQVTLSCSPISGHRSVSWYQQTPGQGLQFLFEYFSETQRNKGNFPGRFSGRQFSNSRSEMNVSTLELGDSALYLCASSRTGDYEQYFGPGTRLTVT.

A note on this clonotype: Sequence at one end of the junction differs from germline and may be a read error. The chain employs TRBV19 and TRBJ1-5; TRBD1 is a possible D gene (6 bases). Germline V gives CDR1 LNHDA, CDR2 SQIVND (reference sequence). The CDR3 is 14 amino acids. The CDR3 bases are TGTGTCAGTAGCGAGTCAGGGGGCAATCAGCCCCAGCATTTT. Its translation is CVSSESGGNQPQHF.

The chain has TRBV28 and TRBJ2-5; 7 nucleotides align to TRBD2. Germline CDR1 and CDR2: MDHEN and SYDVKM. The CDR3 totals 15 residues. The V gene end was trimmed by 4 bases and the J gene end by 3 bases; junction bases not matched to a gene: 8. CDR3 protein: CASSSGLEAEETQYF. Here the CDR3 DNA reads TGTGCCAGCAGTTCCGGACTAGAGGCCGAAGAGACCCAGTACTTC.

This clonotype was recorded many times. This rearrangement joins TRBV7-8 to TRBJ2-7; D possibly corresponds to TRBD2 (6 bases). Germline CDR1 is SGHVS and CDR2 is FQNEAQ. V shed 5 bases and J shed 3 bases, with 14 bases lying between them. This CDR3 has 14 residues. CDR3 in DNA: TGTGCCAGCAGCGAACTAGCTTTGGGCTACGAGCAGTACTTC. It translates to CASSELALGYEQYF.

Remarks on this clonotype: This may be a read error, as it is one base from a much larger clone. The CDR3 sequence: CASSLGQGPNYGCTF. The CDR3 region has the DNA TGTGCCAGCAGCTTAGGTCAGGGGCCTAACTATGGCTGCACCTTC. V is TRBV7-9 and J is TRBJ1-2; weak D call: TRBD1 (6 bases). Germline CDR1 reads SEHNR; CDR2 reads FQNEAQ (reference sequence). This CDR3 is 15 amino acids long.

A remark on this clonotype: This sequence may be a read error, since a much larger clone differs from it by one base. The chain is built from TRBV29-1 and TRBJ1-2; D is ambiguous. Looked up from germline, CDR1 is SQVTM and CDR2 is ANQGSEA. This CDR3 has 13 amino acids. The CDR3 loop reads CSVGPLGRDGHTF. The CDR3 DNA is TGCAGCGTAGGCCCTCTGGGTCGCGATGGCCACACCTTC.

There are many counts of this clonotype. The chain uses TRBV6-6 and TRBJ1-6; D is unclear. Germline V gene sequence: CDR1 MNHNY, CDR2 SVGAGI (reference sequence). V lost 3 bases to trimming and J lost 4 bases, with 10 bases between them. This CDR3 is built from 15 residues. The CDR3 loop is CASSYSGEYNSPLHF. CDR3 DNA sequence: TGTGCCAGCAGTTATTCGGGAGAATATAATTCACCCCTCCACTTT.

This clonotype has a handful of counts. The V and J genes are TRBV28 and TRBJ2-1; TRBD2 agrees at 11 bases. Germline CDR1 and CDR2: MDHEN and SYDVKM. V gave up 4 bases and J gave up 7 bases; unmatched junction bases: 9. The CDR3 totals 16 residues. CDR3 DNA sequence: TGTGCCAGCAGTTGGACTAGCGGGCGTAGAACTAATGAGCAGTTCTTC. This gives the protein CASSWTSGRRTNEQFF.

This clonotype was found many times. The chain uses TRBV7-9 and TRBJ2-1; no reliable D call. V was pared by 3 bases and J by 4 bases, with 10 bases between. CDR3 length equals 14 residues. From germline, CDR1 is SEHNR and CDR2 FQNEAQ (reference sequence). The CDR3 spells CASSLSSPYNEQFF. CDR3 in DNA: TGTGCCAGCAGCTTGTCCAGCCCTTACAATGAGCAGTTCTTC.

There are a few counts of this clonotype. The chain joins TRBV2 to TRBJ2-1, with D uncertain. Trimming left V 7 bases short and J 3 bases short, with 16 bases between. This CDR3 is 15 amino acids long. Germline CDR1 reads SNHLY; CDR2 reads FYNNEI. The CDR3 is CASNLSPSFYNEQFF. Written as DNA, the CDR3 is TGTGCCAGCAATCTTAGCCCAAGCTTCTACAATGAGCAGTTCTTC.

The gene calls are TRBV20-1 and TRBJ2-5; perhaps TRBD1 as D (6 bases). CDR1 DFQATT and CDR2 SNEGSKA come from the germline V gene (reference sequence). There are 14 residues in the CDR3. The V and J ends lost 0 bases and 1 base respectively, with 9 bases between them. The CDR3 spells CSARDGQTQETQYF. The CDR3 nucleotides read TGCAGTGCTAGAGATGGACAGACCCAAGAGACCCAGTACTTC.

Concerning this clonotype: One end of the junction fails to match germline, which may point to a read error. This sequence joins TRBV15 and TRBJ1-4; D perhaps matches TRBD1 (6 bases). The CDR3 sequence is 16 residues long. Per germline, CDR1 LNHNV and CDR2 YYDKDF (reference sequence). The CDR3 sequence is CATSRAKQGVNEKLFF. The CDR3 region has the DNA TGTGCCACCAGCAGGGCAAAACAGGGAGTTAATGAAAAACTGTTTTTC.

This clonotype was counted many times. The chain joins TRBV15 to TRBJ1-2, with a possible D match to TRBD1 (5 bases). V dropped 1 base and J dropped 8 bases, with 17 bases sitting between them. The CDR3 has 15 amino acids. Germline CDR1 reads LNHNV; CDR2 reads YYDKDF (reference sequence). CDR3 amino acids: CATSRAGPGQVGYTF. The CDR3 DNA reads as TGTGCCACCAGCAGAGCGGGGCCCGGGCAGGTCGGCTACACCTTC.

This clonotype was seen at least ten times. The rearrangement uses TRBV20-1 and TRBJ2-7, with 9 bases that match TRBD1. The germline V gene has CDR1 DFQATT and CDR2 SNEGSKA (reference sequence). J gave up 7 bases and V 4 bases, and 5 bases lay outside the gene matches. This CDR3 spans 12 amino acids. CDR3 protein: CSATSGQGEQYF. DNA for the CDR3: TGCAGTGCTACATCTGGACAGGGGGAGCAGTACTTC.

Comment on this clonotype: A single base separates this from a much larger clone, so it may be a read error. The chain joins TRBV27 to TRBJ1-2; no clear D. Germline CDR1 is MNHEY and CDR2 is SMNVEV (reference sequence). The CDR3 spans 14 residues. This CDR3 reads CASPTDPTNYGHTF. The CDR3 region has the DNA TGTGCCAGCCCAACAGACCCTACTAACTATGGCCACACCTTC.

This clonotype has more than one count but fewer than ten. The rearrangement uses TRBV19 and TRBJ2-6; 8 nucleotides match TRBD1. Germline CDR1 reads LNHDA; CDR2 reads SQIVND (reference sequence). With V trimmed by 6 bases and J by 0 bases, 10 bases remained unmatched. The CDR3 loop spans 18 amino acids. The CDR3 loop reads CASRTETGVSSGANVLTF. The CDR3 DNA reads TGTGCCAGTAGGACGGAGACAGGGGTTAGCTCTGGGGCCAACGTCCTGACTTTC.

This clonotype has just a few counts. This chain links TRBV27 with TRBJ2-1; 11 bases fit TRBD2. V shed 5 bases and J 4 bases; nucleotides not matched to a gene: 10. The CDR3 totals 17 residues. The germline gives CDR1 MNHEY, CDR2 SMNVEV (reference sequence). CDR3: CASSKLTSGRKYNEQFF. CDR3 nucleotides: TGTGCCAGCAGTAAATTAACTAGCGGGAGAAAGTACAATGAGCAGTTCTTC.

This clonotype was detected many times. The CDR3 protein is CSARDWGTLTSGRADTGELFF. In nucleotides, the CDR3 is TGCAGTGCTAGAGATTGGGGTACCTTGACTAGCGGGAGGGCCGACACCGGGGAGCTGTTTTTT. The gene calls are TRBV20-1 and TRBJ2-2; 14 nucleotides match TRBD2. Germline V CDR1 and CDR2: DFQATT, SNEGSKA (reference sequence). Unmatched junction bases numbered 15, after V lost 0 bases and J lost 3 bases. This CDR3 contains 21 residues.

The CDR3 loop reads CASSQGGGRAVRYNEQFF. The CDR3 DNA is TGTGCCAGCAGCCAAGGGGGTGGCAGGGCGGTAAGGTACAATGAGCAGTTCTTC. The J gene is TRBJ2-1, the V gene TRBV3-1; tentatively, D is TRBD1 (5 bases). Germline CDR1 and CDR2: LGHDT and YNNKEL (reference sequence). The CDR3 loop spans 18 amino acids. Trimming removed 1 base at V and 4 bases at J, with 20 bases between.

In its sample, this clonotype was seen a few times. The V call is TRBV6-5, the J call TRBJ2-2, with 10 nucleotides matching TRBD2. This CDR3 has 17 amino acids. Per the germline V gene, CDR1 is MNHEY and CDR2 is SVGAGI. Losses at the gene ends were 0 bases for V and 3 bases for J; bases not matched to a gene: 4. The CDR3 DNA follows: TGTGCCAGCAGTTACTCAGGACTAGCGGACCACACCGGGGAGCTGTTTTTT. This encodes CASSYSGLADHTGELFF.

This clonotype was counted many times. J is TRBJ1-6 and V is TRBV6-2 or TRBV6-3; TRBD1 is a possible D gene (6 bases). V lost 1 base and J 0 bases, leaving 16 bases between the germline ends. Germline lookup yields CDR1 MNHEY and CDR2 SVGEGT. This CDR3 spans 19 amino acids. CDR3 DNA sequence: TGTGCCAGCAGTTACTTCAAAACGCAGGACAGCTCCTATAATTCACCCCTCCACTTT. Protein product: CASSYFKTQDSSYNSPLHF.

The genes are TRBV28 and TRBJ2-7, with 12 bases lining up with TRBD2. The V gene end was trimmed by 8 bases and the J gene end by 2 bases; junction bases not matched to a gene: 1. Germline lookup yields CDR1 MDHEN and CDR2 SYDVKM. The CDR3 sequence is 13 residues long. The CDR3 DNA sequence: TGTGCCAGCGGACTAGCGGGACCCTACGAGCAGTACTTC. Its protein product is CASGLAGPYEQYF.

The sample holds many counts of this clonotype. V gene TRBV15 combines with J gene TRBJ2-7; TRBD1 is a possible D gene (6 bases). Trimming left V 3 bases short and J 3 bases short, with 9 bases between. Germline V gene data show CDR1 as LNHNV and CDR2 as YYDKDF (reference sequence). There are 13 residues in the CDR3. CDR3: CATSRGADYEQYF. The CDR3 nucleotides read TGTGCCACCAGCAGGGGGGCAGACTACGAGCAGTACTTC.

The count of this clonotype is one. This may stem from a read error, because a much larger clone lies one nucleotide away. This chain uses TRBV19 with TRBJ2-3; D may be TRBD2 (5 bases). Germline V gene sequence: CDR1 LNHDA, CDR2 SQIVND (reference sequence). There are 15 residues in the CDR3. Trimming took 3 bases from V and 1 from J, leaving 11 bases between them. The CDR3 is CASSIPLVGTDTQYF. In DNA, the CDR3 is TGTGCCAGTAGTATTCCACTAGTTGGCACAGATACGCAGTATTTT. Full variable domain (remainder filled in from reference TRBV19 and TRBJ2-3): DGGITQSPKYLFRKEGQNVTLSCEQNLNHDAMYWYRQDPGQGLRLIYYSQIVNDFQKGDIAEGYSVSREKKESFPLTVTSAQKNPTAFYLCASSIPLVGTDTQYFGPGTRLTVL.

This clonotype was recorded many times. The rearrangement joins TRBV28 to TRBJ2-7; D might be TRBD2 (6 bases). The V end lost 5 bases, the J end lost 4 bases, and 12 bases lay between the germline ends. This CDR3 is built from 13 residues. The germline V gene has CDR1 MDHEN and CDR2 SYDVKM. CDR3 bases: TGTGCCAGCAGTACGGCTAGCGTTTACGAGCAGTACTTC. Residues: CASSTASVYEQYF.